This record concerns one T cell receptor beta chain sequence. These data originate in a study of blood T cell repertoires in COVID-19. Whole-study context: Acute and convalescent COVID-19 specimens originated in the United States, Italy and Spain. Sources were T cells, B-cell-depleted T cells, or PBMCs; the material itself was cDNA or gDNA.

In germline, CDR1 is MNHEY, CDR2 SVGAGI. Trimming shortened V by 10 bases and J by 0 bases, and 15 bases separated the two germline ends. CDR3 length: 14 amino acids. Per the authors' pipeline: Using reference gene primer amplification, nucleated cell counts were estimated. The data were produced by immunoSEQ multiplex PCR, yet TCRdb's version contains in-frame clones alone and is incomplete. D and trimming come from the DNA, and the V and J calls and clone size come from that table. The repertoire holds tens of thousands of clones, with roughly four fifths as singletons. The J gene is TRBJ1-1, the V gene TRBV6-5; D is possibly TRBD1 (6 bases). Sequenced sample: peripheral blood. This receptor was identified in a woman between 55 and 75 years old with acute or convalescent COVID-19. This CDR3 is CAILGGPMNTEAFF. Written as DNA, the CDR3 is TGTGCCATCTTAGGGGGACCCATGAACACTGAAGCTTTCTTT.